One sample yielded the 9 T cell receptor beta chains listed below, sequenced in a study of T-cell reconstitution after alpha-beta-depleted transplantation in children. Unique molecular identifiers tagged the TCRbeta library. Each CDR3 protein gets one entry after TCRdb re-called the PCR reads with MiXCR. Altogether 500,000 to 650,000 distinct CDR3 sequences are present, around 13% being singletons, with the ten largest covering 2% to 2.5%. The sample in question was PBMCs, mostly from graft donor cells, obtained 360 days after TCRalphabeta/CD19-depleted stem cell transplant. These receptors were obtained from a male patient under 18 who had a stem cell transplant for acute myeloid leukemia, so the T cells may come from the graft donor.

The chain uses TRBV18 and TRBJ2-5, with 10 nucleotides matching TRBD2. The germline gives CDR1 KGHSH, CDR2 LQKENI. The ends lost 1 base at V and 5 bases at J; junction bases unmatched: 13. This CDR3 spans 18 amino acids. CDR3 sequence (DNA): TGTGCCAGCTCACCACTTACAGCGGGAGGGCCCTCATGGGAGACCCAGTACTTC. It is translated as CASSPLTAGGPSWETQYF.

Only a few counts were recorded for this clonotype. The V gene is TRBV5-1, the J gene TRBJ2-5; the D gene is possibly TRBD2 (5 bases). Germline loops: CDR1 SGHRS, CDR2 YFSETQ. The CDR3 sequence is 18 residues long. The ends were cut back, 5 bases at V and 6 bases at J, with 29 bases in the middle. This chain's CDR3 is CASSPSGGLRAYEQTQYF. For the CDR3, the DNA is TGCGCCAGCAGTCCCTCTGGAGGCCTAAGGGCCTACGAGCAGACCCAGTACTTC. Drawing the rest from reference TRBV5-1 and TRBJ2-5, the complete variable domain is KAGVTQTPRYLIKTRGQQVTLSCSPISGHRSVSWYQQTPGQGLQFLFEYFSETQRNKGNFPGRFSGRQFSNSRSEMNVSTLELGDSALYLCASSPSGGLRAYEQTQYFGPGTRLLVL.

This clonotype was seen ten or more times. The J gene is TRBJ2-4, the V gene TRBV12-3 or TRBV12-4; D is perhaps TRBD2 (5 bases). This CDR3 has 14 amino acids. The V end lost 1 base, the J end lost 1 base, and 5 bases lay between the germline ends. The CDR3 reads CASSLVAAKNIQYF. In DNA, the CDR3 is TGTGCCAGCAGTTTAGTAGCGGCCAAAAACATTCAGTACTTC.

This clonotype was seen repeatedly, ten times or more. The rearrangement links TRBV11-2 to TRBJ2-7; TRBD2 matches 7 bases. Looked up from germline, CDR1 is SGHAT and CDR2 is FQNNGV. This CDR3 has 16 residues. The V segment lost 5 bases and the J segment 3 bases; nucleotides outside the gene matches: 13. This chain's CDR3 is CASSHSGSGSNYEQYF. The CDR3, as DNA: TGTGCCAGCAGCCATAGCGGGTCCGGGAGCAACTACGAGCAGTACTTC. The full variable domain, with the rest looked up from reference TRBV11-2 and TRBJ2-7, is EAGVAQSPRYKIIEKRQSVAFWCNPISGHATLYWYQQILGQGPKLLIQFQNNGVVDDSQLPKDRFSAERLKGVDSTLKIQPAKLEDSAVYLCASSHSGSGSNYEQYFGPGTRLTVT.

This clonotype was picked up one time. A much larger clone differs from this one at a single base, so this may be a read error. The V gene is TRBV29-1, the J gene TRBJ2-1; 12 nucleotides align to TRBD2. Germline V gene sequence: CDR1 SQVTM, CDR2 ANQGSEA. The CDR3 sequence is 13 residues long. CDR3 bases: TGCAGCGAGACTAGCGGGAGCTACAATAAGCAGTTCTTC. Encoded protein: CSETSGSYNKQFF.

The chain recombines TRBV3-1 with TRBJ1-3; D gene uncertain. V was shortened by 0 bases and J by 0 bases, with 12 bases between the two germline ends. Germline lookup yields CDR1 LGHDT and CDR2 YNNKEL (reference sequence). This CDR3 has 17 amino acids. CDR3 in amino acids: CASSQDWHLVSGNTIYF. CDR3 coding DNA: TGTGCCAGCAGCCAAGATTGGCACTTGGTCTCTGGAAACACCATATATTTT.

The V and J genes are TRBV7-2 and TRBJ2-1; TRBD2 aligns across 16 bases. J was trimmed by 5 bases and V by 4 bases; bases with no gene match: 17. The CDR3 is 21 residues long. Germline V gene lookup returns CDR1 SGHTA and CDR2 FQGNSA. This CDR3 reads CASSSKPGLAGGPNLHNEQFF. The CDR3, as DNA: TGTGCCAGCAGCTCCAAACCGGGACTAGCGGGAGGGCCAAATCTCCACAATGAGCAGTTCTTC.

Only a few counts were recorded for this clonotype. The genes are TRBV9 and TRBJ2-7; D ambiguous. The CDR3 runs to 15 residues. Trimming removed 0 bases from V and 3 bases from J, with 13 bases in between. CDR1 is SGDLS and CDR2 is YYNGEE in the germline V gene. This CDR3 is CASSVEGRTGYEQYF. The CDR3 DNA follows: TGTGCCAGCAGCGTAGAAGGCAGGACCGGCTACGAGCAGTACTTC. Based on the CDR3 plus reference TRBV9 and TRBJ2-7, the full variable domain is DSGVTQTPKHLITATGQRVTLRCSPRSGDLSVYWYQQSLDQGLQFLIQYYNGEERAKGNILERFSAQQFPDLHSELNLSSLELGDSALYFCASSVEGRTGYEQYFGPGTRLTVT.

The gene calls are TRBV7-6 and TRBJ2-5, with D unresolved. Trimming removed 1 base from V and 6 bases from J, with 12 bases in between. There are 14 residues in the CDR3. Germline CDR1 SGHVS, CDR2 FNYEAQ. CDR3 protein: CASSLVPATKTQYF. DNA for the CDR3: TGTGCCAGCAGCTTAGTTCCGGCGACAAAGACCCAGTACTTC.